This T cell receptor (beta chain) was recorded in a study of cytomegalovirus exposure and HLA in healthy donors (dated by TCRdb to 2016 to 2017). Notes on the research overall: According to an earlier analysis of a few hundred of the donors, 200 million or so T cells yielded 117 million unique TCR beta sequences and approximately 300 Gb of sequence data. Rather than using new phenotypic data, the later analysis identified candidate immune exposures from TCR beta sequences and from how often those sequences occurred across donors. In a later genetic analysis, genome-wide SNP genotypes for 398 of the 666 donors were used, and that subset was treated as a discovery cohort. High-throughput TCR immunosequencing, statistical association of individual TCRs with disease status, and machine learning were combined to predict cytomegalovirus infection status. Because of strong linkage in the cohort, roughly five DR-DQ haplotypes were treated as single units for association and clustering. Of the 300 to 450 genotyped donors, over 80% were placed in the genetic ancestry cluster associated with self-reported Caucasian donors. The study aimed to test whether cataloging public T cell receptors could reveal signatures of past pathogen exposure. An early release covering roughly 640 HLA-typed donors comprised around 300 gigabases of sequencing data and around 85 million unique TCR sequences. Typing coverage varied by locus: 629-630 donors for A, B, C, DRB1 and DQB1; more than 500 for DQA1; 606 for DPA1; around 450 for DPB1. Among several hundred genotyped donors of the cohort, an average of approximately 220,000 unique TCR beta nucleotide sequences was sequenced per donor, of which approximately 19% were non-productive. Every repertoire in the discovery cohort had been generated on one and the same sequencing platform. Using immunosequencing, the study profiled T cell repertoires from around 680 subjects and related those repertoires to cytomegalovirus serostatus. An earlier analysis of several hundred of the donors applied high-throughput TCR beta sequencing to assess whether each TCR beta V gene segment acted as functional or pseudogenic. Class I and class II HLA loci were covered by the typing at four-digit resolution. Alongside the repertoire data, information on donor age, sex, ethnicity and CMV serostatus was compiled. Along with the approximately 700-subject first cohort, a separate validation cohort of over a hundred different subjects was used. A later analysis re-analyzed previously published TCR beta repertoires from 650 to 800 donors and added high-resolution HLA genotyping to study TCR occurrence patterns. The study at large found these results: Linkage disequilibrium might explain the correlated functional status among segregating V segments, but an unknown experimental factor could not be ruled out. Assigning TCR associations to individual alleles was difficult when HLA alleles, especially DR and DQ, strongly co-occurred. At a false discovery rate of 0.05, a later analysis linked 16,951 TCR beta sequences to specific HLA alleles. In a later analysis, HLA-associated TCR beta chains showed more clonal expansion and lower generation probabilities than non-associated chains that were equally common. Presence/absence analyses assumed roughly uniform sequencing depth across donors, an assumption that may not hold. Because some donors lacked HLA typing at each locus, the association tests relied only on the typed subset. While some public TCRs were present in many individuals, most TCR sequences turned up only very rarely across donors. An earlier analysis of roughly 570 of the donors showed that most TCR beta V segments appeared in productive rearrangements either about 87% or about 30% of the time, which broadly matched IMGT annotations. Some IMGT-functional V segments, including TRBV6-2 and TRBV6-3, could not be distinguished by the 87-base-pair reads and were therefore excluded. A few of the identified cytomegalovirus-associated TCR beta chains were confirmed in vitro to be specific for cytomegalovirus antigens. In a later analysis, most CMV-associated TCR beta chains were found to appear HLA-restricted, with HLA associations seemingly driven largely by CMV exposure. A cluster of highly shared sequence variants was judged likely to be a technical artifact of the sequencing pipeline. In a later analysis, several top co-occurrence clusters were reported to appear linked to parvovirus B19, influenza, CMV and Epstein-Barr virus. The study gave a list of roughly 150 TCR beta chains associated with cytomegalovirus. CMV serostatus was the only immune exposure information available for the cohort. In a later analysis, the rate of TCR association differed among HLA loci, with DRB1 alleles having the most associated TCRs and HLA-C alleles having the fewest. V-gene and J-gene trimming of TCR beta chains was associated with a missense DCLRE1C variant in a later genetic analysis, and the association was replicated in an independent cohort. In this cohort, only TCR beta chains were sequenced, and detectable features were limited by the absence of alpha or paired-chain data. In both the original and validation cohorts, the classifier was reported to diagnose cytomegalovirus status with high specificity and sensitivity. A further reported finding was that TCR beta sequences accurately predicted the HLA-A and HLA-B alleles for most subjects in the first cohort. Fewer than 20 rarely observed V segments, including chromosome 9 orphons, were excluded from the earlier analysis of several hundred of the donors because counts were too low. It was suggested by the authors that the approach could potentially be generalized to other disease states and immunological phenotypes. According to a later genetic analysis, donors in an Asian-associated ancestry cluster had fewer N-insertions in productive TCRs than the approximately 670-donor mean.

With respect to this clone: Its antigen is not yet known. The record has no base qualities; no much larger clone is one base away.

Library method: the immunoSEQ multiplex PCR assay. The multiplex PCR relied on a mix of 60 forward primers for TCR Vbeta segments and 13 reverse primers for TCR Jbeta segments. The CDR3 region of rearranged TCR beta genes was amplified from genomic DNA by a multiplex PCR assay. The amplified TCR beta libraries were sequenced on the Illumina HiSeq System as 87-base-pair reads. For the original study's pipeline: In a later analysis, some 80 million unique TCR beta chains were counted across the approximately 640 repertoires, and approximately 9.9 million of these chains were shared by at least two donors. A nearest-neighbor algorithm error-corrected the raw reads and collapsed the reads into unique sequences, merging closely related sequences to remove PCR and sequencing errors. Alignment of CDR3 sequences to IMGT reference sequences was used to assign V, D and J gene segments. For a sequence to be retained, a match of at least six nucleotides to both a V gene segment and a J gene segment was required. A rearrangement was called productive if the CDR3 had no stop codons and remained in frame with V and J, and every other rearrangement was called non-productive. CDR3 was defined according to IMGT convention as the region running from the second conserved V-encoded cysteine to the conserved J-encoded phenylalanine. Sequences without an unambiguous match to a single V gene segment were excluded from the earlier analysis of approximately 560 of the donors. An earlier analysis of 587 of the donors classified V segments as functional when productive rearrangements were above 56.7% and as segregating when the standard deviation between donors was above 5%. To diagnose cytomegalovirus status from the catalog of TCR beta chain sequences, a statistical classification framework was built. A later analysis assigned V and J genes by comparing TCR nucleotide sequences with IMGT/GENE-DB human TR gene sequences. Using the TCRdist pipeline, a later analysis assigned CDR3 sequences along with most-parsimonious VDJ recombination scenarios. In a later analysis, every TCR beta chain was defined by the combination of its CDR3 amino acid sequence and its V-gene family, and reads without a unique V-gene family were dropped. In a later analysis, 450 to 600 highly shared, low-generation-probability nucleotide sequences were removed to address suspected cross-contamination and a sequencing artifact. In a later analysis, a clonal expansion index for each public chain was calculated from normalized within-repertoire ranks of inferred template counts. Generation probabilities in a later analysis came from a VDJ recombination model fitted to out-of-frame rearrangements, and those results were checked against IGoR. In a later analysis, TCR-TCR, TCR-HLA and TCR-CMV co-occurrence was scored with hypergeometric tests, and a repertoire-size bias correction was applied to TCR pairs. To estimate false discovery rates, a later analysis permuted the HLA or CMV assignments 20 times. A later analysis grouped co-occurring TCRs with DBSCAN, adding TCRdist sequence similarity when clustering within HLA-allele-positive subsets. For co-occurrence clustering, repertoires with fewer than 30,000 or more than 120,000 public chains were excluded, along with four or five repertoires with anomalous nucleotide sharing. The clones in this table, taken by TCRdb from immuneACCESS, are in-frame only. Not every clone is retained; where verified, under half of the shortfall comes from an unresolved V gene, and the cause of the rest is unknown. D and trimming were read from the DNA, whereas the V and J calls and clone size are those reported in that table. The sample data list 85,000 to 100,000 clones, and around 74% of these were observed just once. In total, the top ten clones hold over 6% of the sample.

In total, just over 650 healthy bone marrow donors made up the cohort. All cohort members were sampled while nominally healthy, although unrecorded immune exposures were likely present. The donor tested CMV seropositive and was one of the 289 seropositive cohort members. Every donor gave a peripheral blood sample, and the peripheral blood mononuclear cells from that sample were used for TCR beta sequencing. The Qiagen DNeasy Blood Extraction Kit was used to extract genomic DNA from the blood cell samples. V is pared back by 4 bases and J by 3 bases, with 17 bases lying between the germline termini. The germline V gene supplies CDR1 MNHNS and CDR2 SASEGT. The CDR3 spans 16 residues, from the cysteine through the phenylalanine. Only the CDR3 part of the read is kept: 48 bases, read in frame from the first base.

Sequences were obtained from PBMCs. This receptor was obtained from a middle-aged man in good health and CMV-seropositive. This chain joins TRBV6-1 to TRBJ2-3; the D gene is perhaps TRBD2, from 6 matching bases. The sequence in DNA is TGTGCCAGCAGTGGAAGACTGGGGGGAGGTACAGATACGCAGTATTTT. It translates as CASSGRLGGGTDTQYF.